This entry lists 13 T cell receptor beta chains sequenced from one sample in a study of beta chain features in type 1 diabetes. The antigens of these receptors remain unknown. The isolated RNA, all of it, was reverse transcribed, so expressed TCRB transcripts were what got sequenced. Data came from immunoSEQ multiplex PCR; TCRdb stores just in-frame clones and leaves some out. The sample shows 500,000 to 850,000 clones, roughly an eighth of them seen only once. Whole-study findings and limits: Shortening that was moderate but significant affected the TCRB CDR3s of Type 1 diabetes patients in all four CD4+ subsets.

Source material: naive CD4+ T cells from blood. All receptors derive from a man between 18 and 35 years old with type 1 diabetes.

A few counts support this clone. The chain is built from TRBV28 and TRBJ2-2; weak D call: TRBD2 (5 bases). The V end was cut by 4 bases, the J end by 6 bases, with 9 bases between. The CDR3 totals 13 residues. Germline V CDR1 and CDR2: MDHEN, SYDVKM. CDR3 protein: CASSSYGAGELFF. The CDR3 bases are TGTGCCAGCAGTTCCTACGGGGCCGGGGAGCTGTTTTTT.

This clone was counted only a few times. The chain couples TRBV4-1 to TRBJ1-1; TRBD1 is a possible D gene (6 bases). The V gene lost 5 bases and the J gene lost 1 base, with 17 bases spanning the gap. This CDR3 region has 16 residues. Germline loops: CDR1 MGHRA, CDR2 YSYEKL. The CDR3 DNA is TGCGCCAGCAGCGTAATGAGGGGGGCTGGGAACACTGAAGCTTTCTTT. Amino acid sequence: CASSVMRGAGNTEAFF.

This clone was picked up a small number of times. CDR3 sequence (DNA): TGCGCCAGCAGCTTCGGGACTAGCGGACCAAGAGGGACCCAGTACTTC. This codes for CASSFGTSGPRGTQYF. V usage is TRBV5-1 and J usage is TRBJ2-5; TRBD2 matches 11 bases. The CDR3 spans 16 residues. Unmatched junction bases numbered 10, after V lost 2 bases and J lost 7 bases. Germline values: CDR1 SGHRS, CDR2 YFSETQ. The entire variable domain, with the rest obtained from reference TRBV5-1 and TRBJ2-5, is as follows: KAGVTQTPRYLIKTRGQQVTLSCSPISGHRSVSWYQQTPGQGLQFLFEYFSETQRNKGNFPGRFSGRQFSNSRSEMNVSTLELGDSALYLCASSFGTSGPRGTQYFGPGTRLLVL.

This clone was counted between two and nine times. The chain has TRBV5-1 and TRBJ2-5; no clear D gene. The CDR3 totals 14 residues. Germline CDR1 reads SGHRS; CDR2 reads YFSETQ. Trimming cost V 1 base and J 1 base, with 8 bases left between them. The CDR3 loop is CASSLWASQETQYF. The CDR3 DNA sequence: TGCGCCAGCAGCTTGTGGGCTAGCCAAGAGACCCAGTACTTC.

There are a few counts of this clone. The chain combines TRBV7-6 with TRBJ1-6; 7 bases line up with TRBD1. The ends lost 6 bases at V and 6 bases at J; junction bases unmatched: 8. The CDR3 loop spans 15 amino acids. Germline V gives CDR1 SGHVS, CDR2 FNYEAQ. The CDR3 reads CASSLEGGTNSPLHF. CDR3 DNA: TGTGCCAGCAGTCTAGAAGGGGGCACTAATTCACCCCTCCACTTT.

V gene TRBV19 combines with J gene TRBJ1-2; possibly TRBD1 for D (5 bases). V was trimmed by 6 bases and J by 3 bases, leaving 8 bases between them. The V gene's germline CDR1 is LNHDA and CDR2 SQIVND (reference sequence). This CDR3 is built from 12 residues. The CDR3 spells CASSWGDYGYTF. For the CDR3, the DNA is TGTGCCAGTAGCTGGGGCGACTATGGCTACACCTTC.

The rearrangement joins TRBV7-8 to TRBJ2-7; D is undetermined. Germline V lookup: CDR1 SGHVS, CDR2 FQNEAQ. The CDR3 is made up of 14 amino acids. V was shortened by 1 base and J by 4 bases, with 11 bases between the two germline ends. The CDR3: CASSLVGQLYEQYF. The CDR3 region has the DNA TGTGCCAGCAGCTTAGTGGGTCAGCTATACGAGCAGTACTTC.

The rearrangement uses TRBV28 and TRBJ2-3, with 7 bases matching TRBD1. Germline loops: CDR1 MDHEN, CDR2 SYDVKM. CDR3 length: 18 amino acids. The V segment lost 6 bases and the J segment 1 base; nucleotides outside the gene matches: 16. CDR3 loop: CASSEDRFSLQGTDTQYF. CDR3 nucleotide sequence: TGTGCCAGCAGCGAGGACAGGTTTTCACTACAAGGCACAGATACGCAGTATTTT.

The J gene is TRBJ2-1, the V gene TRBV12-5, with D possibly matching TRBD2 (5 bases). Germline values: CDR1 LGHNT, CDR2 FRNRAP. V gave up 9 bases and J gave up 12 bases, with 12 bases separating them. This CDR3 is built from 10 residues. The CDR3 here is CARLAGGQFF. CDR3 in DNA: TGTGCTAGGCTCGCGGGTGGGCAGTTCTTC.

This clone showed up just a few times. The chain has TRBV4-1 and TRBJ1-4; D is unclear. Germline V gives CDR1 MGHRA, CDR2 YSYEKL. Trimming cost V 3 bases and J 0 bases, with 8 bases left between them. The CDR3 totals 15 residues. For the CDR3, the DNA is TGCGCCAGCAGCCATTACGGTACAACTAATGAAAAACTGTTTTTT. It codes for CASSHYGTTNEKLFF.

This clone turned up a few times. The chain employs TRBV7-2 and TRBJ2-4; perhaps TRBD2 as D (5 bases). V dropped 3 bases and J dropped 1 base, with 10 bases sitting between them. This CDR3 region has 15 residues. Germline CDR1 SGHTA, CDR2 FQGNSA. The CDR3 sequence: CASSFRGGAKNIQYF. The CDR3 DNA follows: TGTGCCAGCAGCTTTCGGGGTGGGGCCAAAAACATTCAGTACTTC.

This clone was observed a handful of times. The chain is built from TRBV2 and TRBJ2-7; D could derive from TRBD1 or TRBD2 (5 bases each). CDR1 is SNHLY, CDR2 FYNNEI, per germline. This CDR3 is built from 14 residues. V was trimmed by 8 bases and J by 5 bases, leaving 19 bases between them. CDR3 nucleotides: TGTGCCAGCGCCCTCGAGGGGCGCTTCCACGAGCAGTACTTC. This codes for CASALEGRFHEQYF.

The rearrangement joins TRBV14 to TRBJ1-2, with D possibly TRBD1 on 5 matching bases. This CDR3 is 13 amino acids long. Between the trimmed V and J ends, which lost 4 bases and 3 bases, there was a span of 9 bases. CDR1 is SGHDN, CDR2 FVKESK, per germline. CDR3 DNA sequence: TGTGCCAGCAGCCGGCAGGGAGACTATGGCTACACCTTC. Translated, it gives CASSRQGDYGYTF.